These 5 T cell receptor beta chains share one sample of origin, sequenced in a study of CD8 T cells in Susac syndrome. A quantity of about 0.5 to 1 ug RNA underwent reverse transcription using random hexamers. TCRdb called the immunoSEQ multiplex PCR reads again in MiXCR, with one record for every CDR3 protein. The table lists 95,000 to 150,000 distinct CDR3 sequences, more than 85% of them singletons. The sequenced sample was CD8+ T cells from PBMCs. All receptors come from a human donor with multiple sclerosis.

The chain recombines TRBV29-1 with TRBJ2-1; maybe TRBD2 (5 bases). CDR1 is SQVTM, CDR2 ANQGSEA, per germline. The CDR3 is 14 amino acids. V lost 1 base, J lost 2 bases, and 9 bases lay in between. In nucleotides, the CDR3 is TGCAGCGTTGAAGGACTAAACACCTACAATGAGCAGTTCTTC. This translates into CSVEGLNTYNEQFF.

There are a few counts of this clonotype. V gene TRBV27 combines with J gene TRBJ2-7; D might be TRBD1 (6 bases). Germline-derived CDR1 and CDR2 are MNHEY and SMNVEV (reference sequence). V was pared by 2 bases and J by 2 bases, with 7 bases between. CDR3 length: 13 residues. The CDR3 DNA reads as TGTGCCAGCAGTTTAAACAGGGCCTACGAGCAGTACTTC. It encodes CASSLNRAYEQYF.

The chain has TRBV13 and TRBJ1-1; D uncertain. Germline V gene data show CDR1 as PRHDT and CDR2 as FYEKMQ (reference sequence). Trimming cost V 0 bases and J 1 base, with 12 bases left between them. The CDR3 spans 16 residues. The DNA of the CDR3 is TGTGCCAGCAGCTTAGGCCGGGCCGGCAGGAACACTGAAGCTTTCTTT. It encodes CASSLGRAGRNTEAFF. The full variable domain, completed using reference TRBV13 and TRBJ1-1, is AAGVIQSPRHLIKEKRETATLKCYPIPRHDTVYWYQQGPGQDPQFLISFYEKMQSDKGSIPDRFSAQQFSDYHSELNMSSLELGDSALYFCASSLGRAGRNTEAFFGQGTRLTVV.

The chain has TRBV4-1 and TRBJ2-1, with D possibly called TRBD1 or TRBD2 (6 bases each). CDR1 and CDR2 (germline): MGHRA, YSYEKL. The CDR3 spans 18 residues. V was clipped by 4 bases and J by 0 bases, with 19 bases between them. The DNA for the CDR3 is TGCGCCAGCAGCCCCCTAGGGGGGAGAGTCGGCTCCTACAATGAGCAGTTCTTC. This translates into CASSPLGGRVGSYNEQFF.

J is TRBJ2-7 and V is TRBV10-3, with D possibly matching TRBD2 (5 bases). The V gene's germline CDR1 is ENHRY and CDR2 SYGVKD. V was clipped by 3 bases and J by 5 bases, with 14 bases between them. The CDR3 extends over 14 amino acids. The CDR3 sequence: CAISEGFGKHEQYV. The CDR3, as DNA: TGTGCCATCAGTGAAGGATTCGGGAAGCACGAGCAGTACGTC.